These T cell receptor beta chains were read from a single sample in a study of CD8+CD57+ T cells in acquired aplastic anemia. MiXCR, run by TCRdb on the reads, gives a single entry per CDR3 protein. The sample shows hundreds of thousands of distinct CDR3 sequences, around 32% of them seen only once. The specimen was sorted CD4+, CD8+, or CD8+CD57+ T cells (not recorded which) from PBMCs. The receptor source for this set is a human donor with aplastic anemia. Each CDR3 is given with its conserved first and last residue. The D gene is left open where the match is weak. Some rows have no size entry. The others give once, few or many, or a class for an expanded clone.

TRBJ1-5,NA,TRBV19,NA,CASSEGCSNQPQHF,TGTGCCAGTAGCGAGGGGTGTAGCAATCAGCCCCAGCATTTT
TRBJ2-2,NA,TRBV7-6,NA,CASSLGVPTNTGELFF,TGTGCCAGCAGCTTAGGGGTGCCTACGAACACCGGGGAGCTGTTTTTT
TRBJ2-7,NA,TRBV10-3,many,CAISDKNGNEQYF,TGTGCCATCAGTGACAAAAACGGCAACGAGCAGTACTTC
TRBJ1-1,NA,TRBV2,NA,CASSDPTRSEAFF,TGTGCCAGCAGTGATCCCACCCGGAGCGAAGCTTTCTTT
TRBJ2-5,TRBD2,TRBV9,NA,CASSVVGLAGGQETQYF,TGTGCCAGCAGCGTAGTGGGACTAGCGGGGGGGCAAGAGACCCAGTACTTC
TRBJ2-5,TRBD2,TRBV20-1,many,CSARVAGGQETQYF,TGCAGTGCTAGGGTAGCGGGAGGGCAAGAGACCCAGTACTTC
TRBJ2-5,NA,TRBV2,NA,CASRGHNQETQYF,TGTGCCAGCAGGGGGCATAACCAAGAGACCCAGTACTTC
TRBJ1-1,NA,TRBV5-1,few,CASSLDGDRNTEAFF,TGCGCCAGCAGCTTGGATGGGGATAGGAACACTGAAGCTTTCTTT
TRBJ2-1,NA,TRBV10-3,few,CAISKGQYNEQFF,TGTGCCATCAGTAAAGGGCAGTACAATGAGCAGTTCTTC
TRBJ2-1,TRBD1,TRBV10-2,many,CASRESGTGGGGEQFF,TGCGCCAGCAGGGAGAGTGGGACAGGGGGCGGCGGTGAGCAGTTCTTC
TRBJ1-1,NA,TRBV4-3,NA,CASSQGRDGFTEAFF,TGCGCCAGCAGCCAAGGCCGGGACGGATTTACTGAAGCTTTCTTT
TRBJ2-1,NA,TRBV20-1,NA,CSASFQTNNEQFF,TGCAGTGCTAGTTTCCAAACCAACAATGAGCAGTTCTTC
TRBJ2-7,TRBD1,TRBV15,NA,CATSHRTGVRNEQYF,TGTGCCACCAGCCATAGGACAGGGGTTCGCAACGAGCAGTACTTC
TRBJ1-5,NA,TRBV24-1,once,CATSPANRGFGNQPQHF,TGTGCCACCAGCCCCGCCAATCGAGGGTTTGGCAATCAGCCCCAGCATTTT
TRBJ2-5,NA,TRBV5-1,few,CASSLSNGEETQYF,TGCGCCAGCAGCCTGTCTAATGGGGAAGAGACCCAGTACTTC
TRBJ1-1,TRBD1,TRBV10-3,NA,CAIGLQGASEAFF,TGTGCCATCGGACTACAGGGGGCGTCTGAAGCTTTCTTT
TRBJ2-7,TRBD2,TRBV7-6,many,CASSLGGTSGSYEQYF,TGTGCCAGCAGCTTAGGTGGGACTAGCGGTTCCTACGAGCAGTACTTC
TRBJ2-7,NA,TRBV29-1,many,CSAKRDPSGYEQYF,TGCAGCGCCAAACGGGACCCGAGTGGGTACGAGCAGTACTTC